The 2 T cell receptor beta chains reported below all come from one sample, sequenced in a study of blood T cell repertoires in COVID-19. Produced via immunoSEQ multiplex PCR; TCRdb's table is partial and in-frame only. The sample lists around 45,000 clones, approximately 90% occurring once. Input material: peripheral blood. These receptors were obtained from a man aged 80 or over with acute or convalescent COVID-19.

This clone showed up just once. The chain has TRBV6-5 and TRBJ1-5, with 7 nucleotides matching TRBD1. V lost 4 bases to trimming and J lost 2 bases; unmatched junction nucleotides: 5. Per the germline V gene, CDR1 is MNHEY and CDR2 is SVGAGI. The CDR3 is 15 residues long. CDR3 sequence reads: CASSLNGQGNQPQHF. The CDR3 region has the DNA TGTGCCAGCAGTTTAAACGGACAGGGCAATCAGCCCCAGCATTTT.

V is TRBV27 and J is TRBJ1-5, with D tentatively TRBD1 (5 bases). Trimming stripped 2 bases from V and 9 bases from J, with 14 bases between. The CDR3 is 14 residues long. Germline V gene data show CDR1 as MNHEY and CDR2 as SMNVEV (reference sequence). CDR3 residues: CASSLAGGAGPQHF. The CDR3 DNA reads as TGTGCCAGCAGTTTAGCGGGGGGTGCTGGGCCCCAGCATTTT.